A single sample gave rise to the 5 T cell receptor beta chains below, sequenced in a study of blood T cell repertoires in COVID-19. The data were produced by immunoSEQ multiplex PCR, yet TCRdb's version contains in-frame clones alone and is incomplete. The table includes 150,000 to 200,000 clones, roughly 90% detected once. Sequencing was carried out using peripheral blood. These receptor sequences come from a man aged 25-45 years with COVID-19, enrolled during active disease.

The chain combines TRBV11-3 with TRBJ2-2; perhaps TRBD2 as D (5 bases). Trimming shortened V by 5 bases and J by 3 bases, and 10 bases separated the two germline ends. CDR3 size: 14 residues. CDR1 is SGHNT and CDR2 is YENEEA in the germline V gene. Written as DNA, the CDR3 is TGTGCCAGCAGCCTCCCCGGGGACACCGGGGAGCTGTTTTTT. Its protein is CASSLPGDTGELFF.

V usage is TRBV14 and J usage is TRBJ2-1, with 14 positions matching TRBD2. J lost 8 bases, V lost 0 bases, and 9 bases had no gene match. Germline V gene sequence: CDR1 SGHDN, CDR2 FVKESK. The CDR3 has 18 amino acids. CDR3 protein: CASSQDPRTSGRYHEQFF. For the CDR3, the DNA is TGTGCCAGCAGCCAAGACCCTCGGACTAGCGGGAGGTACCATGAGCAGTTCTTC.

V gene TRBV5-1 combines with J gene TRBJ1-2; TRBD1 aligns across 9 bases. The CDR3 covers 16 residues. J gave up 5 bases and V 4 bases, and 12 bases lay outside the gene matches. The germline V gene encodes CDR1 SGHRS and CDR2 YFSETQ. Written as DNA, the CDR3 is TGCGCCAGCAGCCTTGGGAGGACAGGGGTTCCGTATGGCTACACCTTC. Amino acid sequence: CASSLGRTGVPYGYTF.

The J gene is TRBJ1-5, the V gene TRBV15, with TRBD1 as a possible D gene (5 bases). V was clipped by 0 bases and J by 5 bases, with 14 bases between them. Germline V CDR1 and CDR2: LNHNV, YYDKDF (reference sequence). The CDR3 length is 16 residues. CDR3 region: CATSRDGRTGDQPQHF. CDR3 sequence (DNA): TGTGCCACCAGCAGAGATGGGAGGACGGGGGATCAGCCCCAGCATTTT.

CDR3: CASSLWSGQGDNEQFF. Written as DNA, the CDR3 is TGTGCCAGCAGTTTATGGTCGGGACAGGGAGACAATGAGCAGTTCTTC. The chain links TRBV27 to TRBJ2-1, with 9 bases aligning to TRBD1. The germline gives CDR1 MNHEY, CDR2 SMNVEV (reference sequence). CDR3 length equals 16 residues. V trimming: 1 base; J trimming: 5 bases; junction bases outside the gene matches: 6.